The subject of this entry is one TCR beta chain. Its specificity is unknown. This specimen belongs to a study of beta chain features in type 1 diabetes. Study at large: Healthy donors and patients showed comparable age, gender and cell yields.

Every isolated RNA sample was fully reverse transcribed, so sequencing captured expressed TCRB transcripts. The repertoire was sequenced with immunoSEQ multiplex PCR; TCRdb's copy has only in-frame clones and lacks some. This sample has approximately 170,000 clones, with roughly 9% found just once. Study results and limitations: Patients' naive, central memory and regulatory TCRB repertoires appeared more alike than those of healthy donors.

The CDR3 length is 13 residues. Germline assignment: CDR1 SNHLY and CDR2 FYNNEI. V lost 3 bases and J lost 4, with 9 bases in between. Stem cell-like memory, regulatory, central memory and naive CD4+ cells were sorted via CD45RO/CCR7/CD25/CD127/CD95/CD27. The V call is TRBV2, the J call TRBJ1-1; unclear D gene. Sequencing was done on a sample of central memory CD4+ T cells from blood. This sequence was found in a woman aged 18 to 35 in good health. The CDR3 nucleotides are TGTGCCAGCAGTGAGGAGGGAACCACTGAAGCTTTCTTT. Translated, it gives CASSEEGTTEAFF.